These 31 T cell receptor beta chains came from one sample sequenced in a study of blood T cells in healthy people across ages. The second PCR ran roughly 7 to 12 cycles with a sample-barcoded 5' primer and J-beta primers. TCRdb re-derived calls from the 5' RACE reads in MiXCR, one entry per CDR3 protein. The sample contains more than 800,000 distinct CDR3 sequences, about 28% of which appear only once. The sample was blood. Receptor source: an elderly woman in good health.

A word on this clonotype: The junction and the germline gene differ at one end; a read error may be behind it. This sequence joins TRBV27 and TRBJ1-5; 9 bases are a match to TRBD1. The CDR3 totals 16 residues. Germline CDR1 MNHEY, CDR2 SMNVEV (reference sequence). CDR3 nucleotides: TGTGCCAGCAGTTTGCTTTGGACAGGGGAAGATCAGCCCCGGCATTTT. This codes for CASSLLWTGEDQPRHF.

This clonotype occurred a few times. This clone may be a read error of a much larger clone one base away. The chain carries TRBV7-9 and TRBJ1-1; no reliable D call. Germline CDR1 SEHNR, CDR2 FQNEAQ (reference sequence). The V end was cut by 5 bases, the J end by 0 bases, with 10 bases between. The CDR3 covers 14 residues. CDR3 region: CASSPRVMNTEAFF. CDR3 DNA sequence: TGTGCCAGCAGCCCACGGGTGATGAACACTGAAGCTTTCTTT.

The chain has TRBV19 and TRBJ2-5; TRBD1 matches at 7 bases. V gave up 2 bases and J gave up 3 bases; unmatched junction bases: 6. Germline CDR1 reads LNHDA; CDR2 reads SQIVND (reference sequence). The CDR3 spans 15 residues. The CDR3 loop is CASSISAGGKETQYF. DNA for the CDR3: TGTGCCAGTAGTATATCGGCAGGGGGAAAAGAGACCCAGTACTTC.

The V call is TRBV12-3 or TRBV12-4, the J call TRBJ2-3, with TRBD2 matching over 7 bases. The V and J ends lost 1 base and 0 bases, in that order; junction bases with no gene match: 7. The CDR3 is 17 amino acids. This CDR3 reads CASSLVLSGASTDTQYF. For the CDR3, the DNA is TGTGCCAGCAGTTTAGTCTTGAGCGGGGCGAGCACAGATACGCAGTATTTT.

CDR3 in amino acids: CASSHATVHTEAFF. CDR3 DNA: TGTGCCAGCAGCCATGCTACCGTTCACACTGAAGCTTTCTTT. This chain uses TRBV3-1 with TRBJ1-1; D gene ambiguous. This CDR3 region has 14 residues. Trimming removed 3 bases from V and 3 bases from J, with 11 bases in between. Germline V CDR1 and CDR2: LGHDT, YNNKEL (reference sequence).

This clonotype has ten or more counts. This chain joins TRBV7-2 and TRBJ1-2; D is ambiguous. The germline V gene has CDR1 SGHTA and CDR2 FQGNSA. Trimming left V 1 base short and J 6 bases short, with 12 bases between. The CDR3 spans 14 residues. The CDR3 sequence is CASSLGYSSHGYTF. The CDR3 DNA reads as TGTGCCAGCAGCTTAGGGTACTCTAGCCATGGCTACACCTTC. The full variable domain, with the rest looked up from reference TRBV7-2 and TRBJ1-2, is GAGVSQSPSNKVTEKGKDVELRCDPISGHTALYWYRQSLGQGLEFLIYFQGNSAPDKSGLPSDRFSAERTGGSVSTLTIQRTQQEDSAVYLCASSLGYSSHGYTFGSGTRLTVV.

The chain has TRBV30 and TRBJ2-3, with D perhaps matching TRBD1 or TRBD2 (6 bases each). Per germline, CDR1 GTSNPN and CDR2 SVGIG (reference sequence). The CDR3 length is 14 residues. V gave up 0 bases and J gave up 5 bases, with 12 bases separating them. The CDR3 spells CAWSVRGGRDTQYF. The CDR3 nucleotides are TGTGCCTGGAGTGTACGAGGGGGGAGAGATACGCAGTATTTT.

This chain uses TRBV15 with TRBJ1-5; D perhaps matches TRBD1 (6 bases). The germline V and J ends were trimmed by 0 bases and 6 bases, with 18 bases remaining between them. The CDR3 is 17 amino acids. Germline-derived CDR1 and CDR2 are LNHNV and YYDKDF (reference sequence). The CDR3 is CATSRDPYRERAQPQHF. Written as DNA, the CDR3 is TGTGCCACCAGCAGAGATCCGTACAGGGAGAGGGCTCAGCCCCAGCATTTT.

CDR3 loop: CASSSKAINTGELFF. CDR3 sequence (DNA): TGCGCCAGCAGCTCGAAAGCTATAAACACCGGGGAGCTGTTTTTT. V and J are TRBV5-1 and TRBJ2-2; D remains unclear. Germline V gene data show CDR1 as SGHRS and CDR2 as YFSETQ. The CDR3 totals 15 residues. Trimming cost V 3 bases and J 2 bases, with 11 bases left between them.

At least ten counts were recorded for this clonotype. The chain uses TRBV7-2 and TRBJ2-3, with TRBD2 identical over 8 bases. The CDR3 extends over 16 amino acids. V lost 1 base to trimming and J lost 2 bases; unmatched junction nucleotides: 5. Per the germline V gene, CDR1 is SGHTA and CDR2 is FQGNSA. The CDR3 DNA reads TGTGCCAGCAGCTTAGGAGGGACTAGGGTCACAGATACGCAGTATTTT. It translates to CASSLGGTRVTDTQYF. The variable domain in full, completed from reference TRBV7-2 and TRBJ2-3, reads GAGVSQSPSNKVTEKGKDVELRCDPISGHTALYWYRQSLGQGLEFLIYFQGNSAPDKSGLPSDRFSAERTGGSVSTLTIQRTQQEDSAVYLCASSLGGTRVTDTQYFGPGTRLTVL.

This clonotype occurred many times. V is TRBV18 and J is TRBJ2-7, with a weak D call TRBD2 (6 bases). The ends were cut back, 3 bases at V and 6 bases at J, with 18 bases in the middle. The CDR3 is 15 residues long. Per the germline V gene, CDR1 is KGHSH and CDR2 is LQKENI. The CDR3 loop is CASSPVGGLVGEQYF. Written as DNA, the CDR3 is TGTGCCAGCTCACCCGTTGGGGGGTTGGTTGGCGAGCAGTACTTC.

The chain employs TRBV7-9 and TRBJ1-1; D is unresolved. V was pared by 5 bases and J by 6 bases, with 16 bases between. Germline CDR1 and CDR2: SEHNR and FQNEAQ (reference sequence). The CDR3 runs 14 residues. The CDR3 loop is CASSISRAGSEAFF. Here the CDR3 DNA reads TGTGCCAGCAGCATCTCACGAGCTGGGTCTGAAGCTTTCTTT.

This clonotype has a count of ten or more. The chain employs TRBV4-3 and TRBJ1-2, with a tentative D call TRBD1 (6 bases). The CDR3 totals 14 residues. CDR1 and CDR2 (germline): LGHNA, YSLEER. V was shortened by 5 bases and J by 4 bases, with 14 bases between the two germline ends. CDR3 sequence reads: CASSTTTGFYGYTF. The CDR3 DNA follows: TGCGCCAGCAGCACCACGACAGGTTTCTATGGCTACACCTTC.

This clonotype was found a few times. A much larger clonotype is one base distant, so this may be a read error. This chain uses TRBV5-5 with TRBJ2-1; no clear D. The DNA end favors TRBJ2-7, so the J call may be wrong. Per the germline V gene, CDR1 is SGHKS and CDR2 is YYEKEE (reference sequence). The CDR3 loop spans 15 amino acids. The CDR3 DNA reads TGTGCCAGCAGCTCGGCCCCAGGCCCCTACAATGAGCAGTACTTC. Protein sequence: CASSSAPGPYNEQYF.

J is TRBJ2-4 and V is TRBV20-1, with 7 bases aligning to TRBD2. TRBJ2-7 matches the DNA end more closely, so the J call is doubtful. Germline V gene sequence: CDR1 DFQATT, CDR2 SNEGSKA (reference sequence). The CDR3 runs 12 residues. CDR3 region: CSATVGGNEQYF. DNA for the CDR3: TGCAGTGCTACTGTCGGGGGGAACGAGCAGTACTTC.

The CDR3 DNA reads TGTGCCAGCAGGCCAGGCGGACAACCTAATGAAAAACTGTTTTTT. Translated, it gives CASRPGGQPNEKLFF. This chain connects TRBV5-5 to TRBJ1-4; the D gene is possibly TRBD1 (5 bases). The CDR3 covers 15 residues. Germline CDR1 reads SGHKS; CDR2 reads YYEKEE (reference sequence). The V and J ends lost 5 bases and 3 bases respectively, with 14 bases between them. Based on the CDR3 plus reference TRBV5-5 and TRBJ1-4, the full variable domain is DAGVTQSPTHLIKTRGQQVTLRCSPISGHKSVSWYQQVLGQGPQFIFQYYEKEERGRGNFPDRFSARQFPNYSSELNVNALLLGDSALYLCASRPGGQPNEKLFFGSGTQLSVL.

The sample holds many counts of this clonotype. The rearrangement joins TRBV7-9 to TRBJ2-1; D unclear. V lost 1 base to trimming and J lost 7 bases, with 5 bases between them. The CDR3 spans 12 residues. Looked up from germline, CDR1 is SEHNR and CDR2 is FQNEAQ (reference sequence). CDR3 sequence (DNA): TGTGCCAGCAGCTTAGGTCGAAATGAGCAGTTCTTC. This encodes CASSLGRNEQFF.

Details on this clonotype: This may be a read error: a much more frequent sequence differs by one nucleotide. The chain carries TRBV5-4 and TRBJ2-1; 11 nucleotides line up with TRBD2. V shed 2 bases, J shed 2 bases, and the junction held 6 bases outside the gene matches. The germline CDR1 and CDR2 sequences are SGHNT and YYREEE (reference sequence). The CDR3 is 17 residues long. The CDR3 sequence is CASSFVAGGSPYNEQFF. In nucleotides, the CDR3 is TGTGCCAGCAGCTTTGTAGCGGGGGGGAGCCCCTACAATGAGCAGTTCTTC. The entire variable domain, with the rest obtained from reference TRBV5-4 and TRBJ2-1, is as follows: ETGVTQSPTHLIKTRGQQVTLRCSSQSGHNTVSWYQQALGQGPQFIFQYYREEENGRGNFPPRFSGLQFPNYSSELNVNALELDDSALYLCASSFVAGGSPYNEQFFGPGTRLTVL.

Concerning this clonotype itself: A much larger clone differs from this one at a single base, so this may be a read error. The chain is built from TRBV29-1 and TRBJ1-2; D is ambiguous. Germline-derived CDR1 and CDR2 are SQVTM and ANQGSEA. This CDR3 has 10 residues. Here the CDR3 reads CGVGGPSYTF. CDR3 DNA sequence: TGCGGCGTGGGAGGACCGAGCTACACCTTC.

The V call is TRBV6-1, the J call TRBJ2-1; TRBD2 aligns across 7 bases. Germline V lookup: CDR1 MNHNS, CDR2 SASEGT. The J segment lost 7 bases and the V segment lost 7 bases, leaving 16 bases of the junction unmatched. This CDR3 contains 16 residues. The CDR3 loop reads CASILWAGVGGNEQFF. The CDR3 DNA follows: TGTGCCAGCATCCTATGGGCGGGAGTCGGGGGAAATGAGCAGTTCTTC.

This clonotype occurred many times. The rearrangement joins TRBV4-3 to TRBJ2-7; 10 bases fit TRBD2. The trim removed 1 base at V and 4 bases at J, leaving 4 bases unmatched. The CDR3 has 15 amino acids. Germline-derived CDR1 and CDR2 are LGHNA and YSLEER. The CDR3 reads CASSQVASGGYEQYF. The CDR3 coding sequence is TGCGCCAGCAGCCAAGTGGCTAGCGGGGGTTACGAGCAGTACTTC.

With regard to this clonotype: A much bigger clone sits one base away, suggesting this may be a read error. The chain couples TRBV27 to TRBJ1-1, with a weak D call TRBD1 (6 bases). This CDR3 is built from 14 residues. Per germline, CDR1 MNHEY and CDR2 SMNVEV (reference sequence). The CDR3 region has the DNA TGTGCCACCTCGAACAGGGTTAGCCACACTGGAGCTTTCTTT. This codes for CATSNRVSHTGAFF.

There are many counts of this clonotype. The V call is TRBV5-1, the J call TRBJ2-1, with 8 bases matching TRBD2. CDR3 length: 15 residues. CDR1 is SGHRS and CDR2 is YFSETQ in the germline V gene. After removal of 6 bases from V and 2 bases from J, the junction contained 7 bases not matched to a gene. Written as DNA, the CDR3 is TGCGCCAGCACCCGGACTAGCCCGGCCTACAATGAGCAGTTCTTC. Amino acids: CASTRTSPAYNEQFF.

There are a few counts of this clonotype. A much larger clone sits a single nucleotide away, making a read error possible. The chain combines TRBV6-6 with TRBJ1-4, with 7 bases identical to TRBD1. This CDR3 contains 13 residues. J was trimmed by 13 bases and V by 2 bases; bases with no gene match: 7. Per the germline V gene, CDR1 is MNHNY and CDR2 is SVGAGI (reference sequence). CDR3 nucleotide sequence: TGTGCCAGCAGTTACCGACAGGGCCAAAGACTGTTTTTT. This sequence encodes CASSYRQGQRLFF.

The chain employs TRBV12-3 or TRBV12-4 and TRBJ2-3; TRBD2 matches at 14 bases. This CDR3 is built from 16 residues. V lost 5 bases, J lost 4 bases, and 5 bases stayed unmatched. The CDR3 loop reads CASSPGLAGGSDTQYF. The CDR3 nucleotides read TGTGCCAGCAGTCCCGGACTAGCGGGGGGATCAGATACGCAGTATTTT.

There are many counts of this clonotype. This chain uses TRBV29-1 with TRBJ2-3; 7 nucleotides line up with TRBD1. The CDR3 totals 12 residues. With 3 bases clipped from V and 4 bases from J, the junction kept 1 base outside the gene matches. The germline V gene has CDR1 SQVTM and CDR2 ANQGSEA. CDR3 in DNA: TGCAGCGTTGATCAGGGGGCAGATACGCAGTATTTT. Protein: CSVDQGADTQYF.

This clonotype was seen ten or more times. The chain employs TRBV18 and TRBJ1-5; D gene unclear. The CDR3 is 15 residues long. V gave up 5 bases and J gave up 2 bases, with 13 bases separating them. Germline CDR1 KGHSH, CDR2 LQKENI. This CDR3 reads CASSALQGGNQPQHF. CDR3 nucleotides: TGTGCCAGCTCAGCATTGCAAGGCGGCAATCAGCCCCAGCATTTT.

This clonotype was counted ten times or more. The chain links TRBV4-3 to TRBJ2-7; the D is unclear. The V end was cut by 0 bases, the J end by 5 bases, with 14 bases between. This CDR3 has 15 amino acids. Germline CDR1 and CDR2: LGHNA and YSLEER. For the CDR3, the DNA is TGCGCCAGCAGCCAAGATGCGGCAGGTCCCGACGAGCAGTACTTC. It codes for CASSQDAAGPDEQYF.

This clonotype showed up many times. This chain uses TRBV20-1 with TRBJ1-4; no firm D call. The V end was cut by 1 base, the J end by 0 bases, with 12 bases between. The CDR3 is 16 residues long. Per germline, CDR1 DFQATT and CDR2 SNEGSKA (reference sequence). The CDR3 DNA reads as TGCAGTGCTAGAGCGCTTATAACATCAACTAATGAAAAACTGTTTTTT. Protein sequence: CSARALITSTNEKLFF.

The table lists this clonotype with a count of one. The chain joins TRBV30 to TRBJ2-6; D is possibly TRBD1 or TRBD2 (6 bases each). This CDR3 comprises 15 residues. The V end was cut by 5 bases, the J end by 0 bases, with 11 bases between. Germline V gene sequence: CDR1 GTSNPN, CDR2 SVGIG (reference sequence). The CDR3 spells CAWGGPTSGANVLTF. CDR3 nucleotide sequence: TGTGCCTGGGGGGGGCCCACCTCTGGGGCCAACGTCCTGACTTTC.

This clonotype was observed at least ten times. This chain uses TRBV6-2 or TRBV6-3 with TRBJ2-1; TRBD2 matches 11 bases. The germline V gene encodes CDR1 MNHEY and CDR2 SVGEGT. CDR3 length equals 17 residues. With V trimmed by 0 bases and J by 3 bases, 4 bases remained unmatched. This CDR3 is CASSYSPSGGIYNEQFF. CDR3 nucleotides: TGTGCCAGCAGTTACTCGCCTAGCGGGGGGATCTACAATGAGCAGTTCTTC.